These 18 T cell receptor beta chains were sequenced from one sample in a study of cytomegalovirus exposure and HLA in healthy donors. The PCR used 60 Vbeta and 13 Jbeta primers. Here immunoSEQ multiplex PCR was the method, and the copy in TCRdb shows in-frame clones only, minus some. The repertoire includes some 150,000 clones, about 78% of them detected once, and less than 5% sits in the top ten. Material: PBMCs. These TCRs come from a man aged 50-59 years in good health and CMV-seropositive.

The genes are TRBV15 and TRBJ1-5, with a tentative D call TRBD1 (5 bases). The germline gives CDR1 LNHNV, CDR2 YYDKDF (reference sequence). The CDR3 loop spans 15 amino acids. Trimming removed 1 base from V and 6 bases from J, with 13 bases in between. CDR3 region: CATSRAQGPGQPQHF. CDR3 DNA sequence: TGTGCCACCAGCAGAGCCCAGGGTCCCGGTCAGCCCCAGCATTTT. The variable domain in full, completed from reference TRBV15 and TRBJ1-5, reads DAMVIQNPRYQVTQFGKPVTLSCSQTLNHNVMYWYQQKSSQAPKLLFHYYDKDFNNEADTPDNFQSRRPNTSFCFLDIRSPGLGDTAMYLCATSRAQGPGQPQHFGDGTRLSIL.

The rearrangement uses TRBV6-1 and TRBJ1-4; D might be TRBD1 (6 bases). This CDR3 has 15 amino acids. Trimming removed 5 bases from V and 4 bases from J, with 14 bases in between. Germline-derived CDR1 and CDR2 are MNHNS and SASEGT. The CDR3 is CASSPSRGVNEKLFF. As DNA, the CDR3 is TGTGCCAGCAGTCCTTCCAGGGGCGTTAATGAAAAACTGTTTTTT.

The DNA of the CDR3 is TGTGCCAGCAGCGGAGTAGGGGACTACGAGCAGTACTTC. Translating it yields CASSGVGDYEQYF. The rearrangement uses TRBV2 and TRBJ2-7, with D possibly matching TRBD1 (5 bases). Trimming cost V 6 bases and J 3 bases, with 12 bases left between them. CDR1 is SNHLY, CDR2 FYNNEI, per germline. This CDR3 spans 13 amino acids.

This chain links TRBV27 with TRBJ1-2; tentatively, D is TRBD1 (5 bases). Germline V lookup: CDR1 MNHEY, CDR2 SMNVEV (reference sequence). V was clipped by 4 bases and J by 5 bases, with 11 bases between them. This CDR3 spans 13 amino acids. CDR3 coding DNA: TGTGCCAGCAGTTGGTCGGCAGGGTATGGCTACACCTTC. Translating it yields CASSWSAGYGYTF.

This chain links TRBV14 with TRBJ2-2; 9 bases are shared with TRBD2. The germline V gene has CDR1 SGHDN and CDR2 FVKESK. Trimming took 0 bases from V and 6 from J; bases not matched to a gene: 5. This CDR3 has 16 amino acids. CDR3 amino acids: CASSQDLAGLAGELFF. The CDR3 nucleotides are TGTGCCAGCAGCCAAGACCTAGCGGGGCTCGCCGGGGAGCTGTTTTTT.

The CDR3 region has the DNA TGTGCCAGTAGTATAGATCCTAGCGCGTACACAGATACGCAGTATTTT. Translating it yields CASSIDPSAYTDTQYF. The chain joins TRBV19 to TRBJ2-3; possible D gene TRBD2, 6 bases. Germline V CDR1 and CDR2: LNHDA, SQIVND (reference sequence). V was pared by 0 bases and J by 2 bases, with 12 bases between. There are 16 residues in the CDR3.

Remarks on this clone: One end of the junction is discordant with germline, which a read error may explain. This sequence joins TRBV27 and TRBJ2-7; D remains ambiguous. This CDR3 comprises 11 residues. From germline, CDR1 is MNHEY and CDR2 SMNVEV (reference sequence). This chain's CDR3 is CASSLSYEQYF. For the CDR3, the DNA is TGTGCCAGCAGTCTATCCTACGAGCAGTACTTC.

This chain joins TRBV18 and TRBJ2-5; 7 nucleotides align to TRBD1. CDR1 and CDR2 (germline): KGHSH, LQKENI. This CDR3 is built from 18 residues. The V gene end was trimmed by 3 bases and the J gene end by 5 bases; junction bases not matched to a gene: 18. CDR3 DNA sequence: TGTGCCAGCTCACCCCTCAATACCTACAGGGGTAGTTGGGAGACCCAGTACTTC. This encodes CASSPLNTYRGSWETQYF.

This chain joins TRBV7-9 and TRBJ1-1; TRBD1 agrees at 11 bases. With 5 bases clipped from V and 4 bases from J, the junction kept 12 bases outside the gene matches. CDR3 length equals 17 residues. Germline V CDR1 and CDR2: SEHNR, FQNEAQ (reference sequence). The chain's CDR3 is CASSAPGQGVQATEAFF. For the CDR3, the DNA is TGTGCCAGCAGCGCCCCGGGACAGGGGGTTCAGGCCACTGAAGCTTTCTTT.

The sample holds a few counts of this clone. The chain recombines TRBV6-6 with TRBJ2-7; 7 nucleotides align to TRBD2. In germline, CDR1 is MNHNY, CDR2 SVGAGI (reference sequence). This CDR3 contains 12 residues. V was clipped by 8 bases and J by 5 bases; unmatched bases: 6. The CDR3, as DNA: TGTGCCAGCGCAAGACTAGCCAACGAGCAGTACTTC. This translates into CASARLANEQYF.

CDR3 nucleotides: TGTGCCAGCAGCACCCGACAGGGCTCGTCCTACAATGAGCAGTTCTTC. Its translation is CASSTRQGSSYNEQFF. V and J are TRBV5-4 and TRBJ2-1, with 7 bases fitting TRBD1. V was clipped by 4 bases and J by 1 base; unmatched bases: 8. CDR1 and CDR2 from the germline V gene are SGHNT and YYREEE (reference sequence). The CDR3 runs to 16 residues.

The chain links TRBV4-1 to TRBJ2-2, with D possibly TRBD1 on 6 matching bases. Germline V gene data show CDR1 as MGHRA and CDR2 as YSYEKL. This CDR3 is 14 amino acids long. The ends were cut back, 4 bases at V and 6 bases at J, with 12 bases in the middle. CDR3 protein: CASSRATGPGELFF. CDR3 nucleotide sequence: TGCGCCAGCAGCCGAGCGACAGGTCCCGGGGAGCTGTTTTTT.

This clone was counted a few times. The gene calls are TRBV19 and TRBJ1-2; 8 bases fit TRBD1. Looked up from germline, CDR1 is LNHDA and CDR2 is SQIVND (reference sequence). The CDR3 contains 14 residues. After removal of 6 bases from V and 0 bases from J, the junction contained 3 bases not matched to a gene. The CDR3 DNA follows: TGTGCCAGTAGAGCGACAGGGGCTAACTATGGCTACACCTTC. Translation gives CASRATGANYGYTF.

The rearrangement links TRBV5-6 to TRBJ2-2; 8 bases line up with TRBD1. Germline CDR1 SGHDT, CDR2 YYEEEE. J was trimmed by 11 bases and V by 2 bases; bases with no gene match: 11. This CDR3 spans 15 amino acids. CDR3 loop: CASSLSNRGKGELFF. The CDR3 region has the DNA TGTGCCAGCAGCTTAAGCAACAGGGGGAAGGGAGAGCTGTTTTTT.

The V gene is TRBV29-1, the J gene TRBJ1-1, with D perhaps matching TRBD1 (5 bases). CDR1 and CDR2 (germline): SQVTM, ANQGSEA. The CDR3 totals 13 residues. V lost 8 bases to trimming and J lost 0 bases, with 13 bases between them. The CDR3 loop is CSTVRVMNTEAFF. CDR3 coding DNA: TGCAGCACTGTCAGGGTCATGAACACTGAAGCTTTCTTT.

The V call is TRBV7-2, the J call TRBJ2-7; the match to TRBD1 covers 9 bases. Germline assignment: CDR1 SGHTA and CDR2 FQGNSA. The CDR3 loop spans 15 amino acids. Trimming took 5 bases from V and 3 from J; bases not matched to a gene: 8. The CDR3 DNA sequence: TGTGCCAGCAGCGGATGGGGGGGACAGGGCTACGAGCAGTACTTC. This codes for CASSGWGGQGYEQYF.

The chain recombines TRBV4-1 with TRBJ1-5, with 9 bases aligning to TRBD1. The CDR3 totals 18 residues. The trim removed 0 bases at V and 1 base at J, leaving 7 bases unmatched. Germline V gives CDR1 MGHRA, CDR2 YSYEKL. CDR3 sequence reads: CASSQDATGGRSNQPQHF. In DNA, the CDR3 is TGCGCCAGCAGCCAAGACGCTACAGGGGGCCGGAGCAATCAGCCCCAGCATTTT.

The chain recombines TRBV7-6 with TRBJ2-5; 7 bases are a match to TRBD1. Germline CDR1 and CDR2: SGHVS and FNYEAQ. With V trimmed by 5 bases and J by 1 base, 10 bases remained unmatched. The CDR3 has 16 amino acids. The CDR3 region has the DNA TGTGCCAGCAGCCTCCCCAGGGACAGTTCCCAAGAGACCCAGTACTTC. Translation: CASSLPRDSSQETQYF.